These 24 T cell receptor beta chains came from one sample sequenced in a study of T cells after yellow fever vaccination. A single record per CDR3 protein comes from TCRdb applying MiXCR to the 5' RACE reads. The sample has about 260,000 distinct CDR3 sequences; 3.6% are singletons. Sample: PBMCs, taken 15 days after the yellow fever booster vaccination. All receptors derive from a young man who received the YFV17D yellow fever vaccine.

This clonotype appeared many times. This chain joins TRBV27 and TRBJ1-2, with 7 bases matching TRBD1. Germline loops: CDR1 MNHEY, CDR2 SMNVEV (reference sequence). The trim removed 3 bases at V and 5 bases at J, leaving 6 bases unmatched. CDR3 length equals 14 residues. CDR3 sequence: CASSFSGQLYGYTF. Written as DNA, the CDR3 is TGTGCCAGCAGTTTCTCGGGACAGCTTTATGGCTACACCTTC.

The sample holds many counts of this clonotype. V is TRBV7-3 and J is TRBJ2-3, with 11 bases aligning to TRBD2. Germline loops: CDR1 SGHTA, CDR2 FQGTGA. This CDR3 contains 17 residues. J lost 1 base, V lost 0 bases, and 3 bases had no gene match. The CDR3 loop is CASSLTGLADGTDTQYF. CDR3 in DNA: TGTGCCAGCAGCTTAACGGGACTAGCGGACGGCACAGATACGCAGTATTTT.

This clonotype was recorded many times. The chain has TRBV24-1 and TRBJ2-5, with TRBD1 as a possible D gene (6 bases). The germline gives CDR1 KGHDR, CDR2 SFDVKD. V was pared by 3 bases and J by 1 base, with 14 bases between. The CDR3 sequence is 16 residues long. The CDR3 nucleotides are TGTGCCACCAGTGATGGTTCCGGGACACCCCAAGAGACCCAGTACTTC. Translation: CATSDGSGTPQETQYF.

This clonotype was picked up many times. Here the CDR3 DNA reads TGTGCCAGCAGCTGGGGACGGGGTTTATCGGCGTATACGCAGTATTTT. This translates into CASSWGRGLSAYTQYF. The V call is TRBV5-6, the J call TRBJ2-3, with D possibly called TRBD1 or TRBD2 (5 bases each). This CDR3 has 16 amino acids. Looked up from germline, CDR1 is SGHDT and CDR2 is YYEEEE. Trimming left V 3 bases short and J 7 bases short, with 21 bases between.

In its sample, this clonotype was seen many times. The chain has TRBV7-9 and TRBJ2-3, with a weak D call TRBD2 (6 bases). Looked up from germline, CDR1 is SEHNR and CDR2 is FQNEAQ (reference sequence). V was shortened by 3 bases and J by 5 bases, with 9 bases between the two germline ends. There are 13 residues in the CDR3. CDR3 sequence reads: CASSFPGVDTQYF. CDR3 nucleotide sequence: TGTGCCAGCAGCTTCCCGGGGGTAGATACGCAGTATTTT.

This clonotype was counted only a few times. CDR3 in amino acids: CASSSGTVQETQYF. The CDR3 DNA is TGTGCCAGCAGCTCGGGGACGGTCCAAGAGACCCAGTACTTC. The chain uses TRBV7-8 and TRBJ2-5; D may be TRBD1 or TRBD2 (5 bases each). The CDR3 runs to 14 residues. Trimming took off 4 bases at V and 1 base at J, with 10 bases between the two ends. The germline gives CDR1 SGHVS, CDR2 FQNEAQ.

This clonotype came up many times. The rearrangement links TRBV7-2 to TRBJ2-1; 8 nucleotides agree with TRBD2. This CDR3 is 16 amino acids long. CDR1 SGHTA and CDR2 FQGNSA come from the germline V gene. V lost 3 bases and J lost 4; bases outside the gene matches: 8. The CDR3 reads CASSFNGGGLYNEQFF. DNA for the CDR3: TGTGCCAGCAGCTTTAACGGGGGGGGCCTTTACAATGAGCAGTTCTTC.

With regard to this clonotype: This may come from a read error, since a much larger clone is one base off. This chain links TRBV3-1 with TRBJ2-1; unclear D gene. Germline loops: CDR1 LGHDT, CDR2 YNNKEL (reference sequence). The CDR3 covers 15 residues. The CDR3 protein is CASSLGWGIYNEKFF. The CDR3, as DNA: TGTGCCAGCAGCTTAGGCTGGGGTATTTACAATGAGAAGTTCTTC.

This clonotype was picked up many times. The chain combines TRBV16 with TRBJ1-2; D is uncertain. CDR3 size: 13 residues. Germline V gene lookup returns CDR1 KGHSY and CDR2 FQNENV. Trimming took off 3 bases at V and 6 bases at J, with 11 bases between the two ends. The CDR3 reads CASSQIGENGYTF. In DNA, the CDR3 is TGTGCCAGCAGCCAGATCGGGGAGAATGGCTACACCTTC.

This clonotype was recorded at least ten times. The chain carries TRBV4-3 and TRBJ2-5; 7 nucleotides align to TRBD2. CDR1 is LGHNA, CDR2 YSLEER, per germline. This CDR3 has 16 amino acids. V gave up 3 bases and J gave up 0 bases; unmatched junction bases: 7. CDR3 in amino acids: CASSQSSGEYQETQYF. CDR3 bases: TGCGCCAGCAGCCAGAGCAGCGGGGAGTACCAAGAGACCCAGTACTTC.

This clonotype was found many times. The chain has TRBV3-1 and TRBJ1-1; 7 nucleotides align to TRBD1. The V gene's germline CDR1 is LGHDT and CDR2 YNNKEL (reference sequence). V lost 4 bases to trimming and J lost 1 base; unmatched junction nucleotides: 3. The CDR3 length is 14 residues. In DNA form, the CDR3 reads TGTGCCAGCAGCCGGGGACAGTCGAACACTGAAGCTTTCTTT. Its protein product is CASSRGQSNTEAFF.

This clonotype has ten or more counts. The J gene is TRBJ2-7, the V gene TRBV5-1; 11 bases agree with TRBD2. Trimming removed 3 bases from V and 2 bases from J; junction bases left unmatched: 4. Germline V gene lookup returns CDR1 SGHRS and CDR2 YFSETQ. The CDR3 covers 15 residues. CDR3 bases: TGCGCCAGCAGCTCCGGGACTAGCGGAGCCTACGAGCAGTACGTC. Its translation: CASSSGTSGAYEQYV.

V usage is TRBV4-3 and J usage is TRBJ1-4; the D gene is possibly TRBD1 (5 bases). V was trimmed by 0 bases and J by 0 bases, leaving 8 bases between them. The CDR3 length is 16 residues. Germline assignment: CDR1 LGHNA and CDR2 YSLEER. The CDR3 protein is CASSQDRGSTNEKLFF. CDR3 coding DNA: TGCGCCAGCAGCCAAGATCGGGGGTCAACTAATGAAAAACTGTTTTTT.

This clonotype was picked up many times. The rearrangement uses TRBV28 and TRBJ2-2; no reliable D call. The germline gives CDR1 MDHEN, CDR2 SYDVKM. CDR3 size: 13 residues. V was trimmed by 6 bases and J by 6 bases, leaving 11 bases between them. CDR3 sequence reads: CASSLRLSGELFF. Written as DNA, the CDR3 is TGTGCCAGCAGCCTCCGGTTATCCGGGGAGCTGTTTTTT.

This clonotype has at least ten counts. This chain joins TRBV5-1 and TRBJ2-5, with D unclear. The ends were cut back, 3 bases at V and 2 bases at J, with 20 bases in the middle. The germline CDR1 and CDR2 sequences are SGHRS and YFSETQ. This CDR3 contains 17 residues. The CDR3 bases are TGCGCCAGCAGCTCCCGGCCCGCGGAAGGATATCAAGAGACCCAGTACTTC. As protein: CASSSRPAEGYQETQYF. Filled out from reference TRBV5-1 and TRBJ2-5, the complete variable domain reads KAGVTQTPRYLIKTRGQQVTLSCSPISGHRSVSWYQQTPGQGLQFLFEYFSETQRNKGNFPGRFSGRQFSNSRSEMNVSTLELGDSALYLCASSSRPAEGYQETQYFGPGTRLLVL.

The rearrangement joins TRBV5-5 to TRBJ2-3, with a possible D match to TRBD2 (5 bases). This CDR3 region has 14 residues. Germline CDR1 is SGHKS and CDR2 is YYEKEE (reference sequence). Trimming took off 4 bases at V and 5 bases at J, with 14 bases between the two ends. This CDR3 reads CASSLNTRVDTQYF. The CDR3 DNA reads TGTGCCAGCAGCCTAAACACTAGGGTAGATACGCAGTATTTT.

A few counts support this clonotype. This chain links TRBV18 with TRBJ1-2; 7 nucleotides align to TRBD1. The V gene's germline CDR1 is KGHSH and CDR2 LQKENI. With V trimmed by 9 bases and J by 8 bases, 9 bases remained unmatched. This CDR3 spans 12 amino acids. The CDR3 sequence is CASSGQDRGYTF. CDR3 sequence (DNA): TGTGCCAGTTCAGGACAGGACCGGGGCTACACCTTC.

This clonotype occurred many times. This chain connects TRBV25-1 to TRBJ1-6; D remains unclear. The germline V gene has CDR1 MGHDK and CDR2 SYGVNS. Trimming pared 7 bases from V and 6 bases from J, leaving 7 bases between. This CDR3 is built from 12 residues. The CDR3 region is CASTKSNSPLHF. Here the CDR3 DNA reads TGTGCCAGCACTAAATCTAATTCACCCCTCCACTTT.

At least ten counts were recorded for this clonotype. V usage is TRBV7-3 and J usage is TRBJ2-1, with D perhaps given as TRBD1 or TRBD2 (6 bases each). V dropped 6 bases and J dropped 4 bases, with 16 bases sitting between them. The CDR3 extends over 15 amino acids. Per the germline V gene, CDR1 is SGHTA and CDR2 is FQGTGA. CDR3 sequence (DNA): TGTGCCAGCAGGCCCTCGGGGGCCAATTACAATGAGCAGTTCTTC. Translation gives CASRPSGANYNEQFF.

This clonotype has at least ten counts. This chain uses TRBV29-1 with TRBJ2-1; either TRBD1 or TRBD2 may supply D (7 bases each). The CDR3 sequence is 17 residues long. Trimming left V 1 base short and J 7 bases short, with 23 bases between. The germline V gene encodes CDR1 SQVTM and CDR2 ANQGSEA. The DNA for the CDR3 is TGCAGCGTTGAAGGGGACCCCAGGGGGGGGCATGAGAATGAGCAGTTCTTC. The encoded protein is CSVEGDPRGGHENEQFF.

This clonotype was counted many times. The chain combines TRBV5-1 with TRBJ1-1; D not resolved. V gave up 2 bases and J gave up 5 bases, with 13 bases separating them. The CDR3 has 14 residues. Per the germline V gene, CDR1 is SGHRS and CDR2 is YFSETQ. The CDR3 bases are TGCGCCAGCAGCTTAAACGGGGATTGGACTGAAGCTTTCTTT. Its translation: CASSLNGDWTEAFF.

The chain employs TRBV10-3 and TRBJ1-2, with TRBD1 as a possible D gene (5 bases). This CDR3 region has 16 residues. Per the germline V gene, CDR1 is ENHRY and CDR2 is SYGVKD. Trimming took 3 bases from V and 0 from J, leaving 14 bases between them. CDR3 DNA sequence: TGTGCCATCAGTGACCTCCGGGGGGAGGCTAACTATGGCTACACCTTC. It yields the protein CAISDLRGEANYGYTF.

This clonotype was observed at least ten times. The J gene is TRBJ1-6, the V gene TRBV4-1; possibly TRBD1 for D (5 bases). CDR1 is MGHRA, CDR2 YSYEKL, per germline. The V end was cut by 5 bases, the J end by 4 bases, with 15 bases between. The CDR3 extends over 16 amino acids. Here the CDR3 DNA reads TGCGCCAGCAGCAAGACAGAGGTCGAGTATAATTCACCCCTCCACTTT. This sequence encodes CASSKTEVEYNSPLHF.

This clonotype was counted many times. The rearrangement joins TRBV4-3 to TRBJ1-6, with D perhaps matching TRBD1 (5 bases). The germline gives CDR1 LGHNA, CDR2 YSLEER. The CDR3 is made up of 14 amino acids. Trimming removed 1 base from V and 7 bases from J, with 8 bases in between. This CDR3 is CASSQGGANSPLHF. The DNA for the CDR3 is TGCGCCAGCAGCCAAGGAGGGGCCAATTCACCCCTCCACTTT.